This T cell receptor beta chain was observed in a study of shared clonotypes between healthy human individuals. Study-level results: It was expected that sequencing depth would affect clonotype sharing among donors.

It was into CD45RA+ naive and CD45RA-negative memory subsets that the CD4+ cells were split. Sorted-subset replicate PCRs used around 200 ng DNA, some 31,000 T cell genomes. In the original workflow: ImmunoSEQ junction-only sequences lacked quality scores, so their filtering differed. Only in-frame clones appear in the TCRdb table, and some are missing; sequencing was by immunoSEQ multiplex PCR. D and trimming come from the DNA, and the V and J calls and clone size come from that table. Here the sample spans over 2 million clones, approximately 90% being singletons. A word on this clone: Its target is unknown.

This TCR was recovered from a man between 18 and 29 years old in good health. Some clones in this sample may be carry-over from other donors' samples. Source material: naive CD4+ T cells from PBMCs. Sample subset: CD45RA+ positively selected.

The CDR3 coding sequence is TGTGCCAGCAGTCCTAGGGCGGTAGCGGGAACAGATACGCAGTATTTT. Translating gives CASSPRAVAGTDTQYF. The chain links TRBV7-3 to TRBJ2-3; TRBD2 matches 8 bases. CDR3 size: 16 residues. Germline V gives CDR1 SGHTA, CDR2 FQGTGA. With V trimmed by 6 bases and J by 3 bases, 11 bases remained unmatched.